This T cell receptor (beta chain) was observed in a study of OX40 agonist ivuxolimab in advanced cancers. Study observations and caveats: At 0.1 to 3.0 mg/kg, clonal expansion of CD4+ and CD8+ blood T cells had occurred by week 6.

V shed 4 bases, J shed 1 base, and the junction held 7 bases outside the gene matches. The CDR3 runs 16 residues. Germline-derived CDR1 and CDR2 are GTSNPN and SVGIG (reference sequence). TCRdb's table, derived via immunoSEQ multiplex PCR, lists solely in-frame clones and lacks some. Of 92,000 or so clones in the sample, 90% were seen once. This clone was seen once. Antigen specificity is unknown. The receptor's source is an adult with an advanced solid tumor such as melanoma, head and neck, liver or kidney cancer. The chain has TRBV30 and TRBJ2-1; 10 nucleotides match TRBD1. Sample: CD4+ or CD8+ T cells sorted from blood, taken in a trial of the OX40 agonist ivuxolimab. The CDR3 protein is CAWIPGQGFSYNEQFF. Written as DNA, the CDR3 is TGTGCCTGGATACCGGGACAGGGGTTTTCCTACAATGAGCAGTTCTTC.